This T cell receptor (beta chain) originates from a study of identical twins. Findings and caveats of the study: Insertions ran lower in abundant cord blood beta clonotypes, though not in memory repertoires.

Template switching (which added a universal primer site) was used, and cDNA carried unique molecular identifiers. TCRdb re-called the 5' RACE reads through MiXCR, storing one row per CDR3 protein. The repertoire holds nearly 650,000 distinct CDR3 sequences, with under 8.5% as singletons. Only a few counts were recorded for this clonotype. Its antigen is as yet unknown. Trimming cost V 5 bases and J 6 bases, with 23 bases left between them. The CDR3 is 17 residues long. Germline CDR1 and CDR2: SGHAT and FQNNGV. These data were also reused for a study on yellow fever vaccine responses in identical twins.

Material for sequencing was PBMCs. The J gene is TRBJ2-1, the V gene TRBV11-2; D may be TRBD2 (7 bases). The sequence came from a woman younger than 35 in good health. DNA for the CDR3: TGTGCCAGCAGCAAACCTGACTGGGGGGGCCGAGGCAATGAGCAGTTCTTC. It encodes CASSKPDWGGRGNEQFF.